These 4 T cell receptor beta chains came from one sample sequenced in a study of OX40 agonist ivuxolimab in advanced cancers. Assay used: immunoSEQ multiplex PCR; TCRdb lists only in-frame clones, some missing. The data contain over 65,000 clones, 82% of them singletons. Sequences were derived from CD4+ or CD8+ T cells sorted from blood, sampled in a trial of the OX40 agonist ivuxolimab. The receptors here all came from an adult with an advanced solid tumor such as melanoma, head and neck, liver or kidney cancer.

This clone came up a few times. The genes are TRBV28 and TRBJ1-2; D is uncertain. V dropped 5 bases and J dropped 2 bases, with 9 bases sitting between them. The CDR3 contains 13 residues. The V gene's germline CDR1 is MDHEN and CDR2 SYDVKM. CDR3 coding DNA: TGTGCCAGCAGTGGTCCATTAAACTATGGCTACACCTTC. Translation: CASSGPLNYGYTF.

This chain joins TRBV11-2 and TRBJ2-5; TRBD2 matches 9 bases. The germline V gene encodes CDR1 SGHAT and CDR2 FQNNGV. V lost 1 base and J lost 2; bases outside the gene matches: 2. The CDR3 loop spans 15 amino acids. The CDR3 sequence is CASSLVAGGQETQYF. The CDR3 DNA sequence: TGTGCCAGCAGCTTAGTCGCGGGGGGGCAAGAGACCCAGTACTTC.

The genes are TRBV5-1 and TRBJ1-4; 7 positions agree with TRBD1. This CDR3 is built from 17 residues. Germline lookup yields CDR1 SGHRS and CDR2 YFSETQ. V was clipped by 6 bases and J by 5 bases; unmatched bases: 16. CDR3 in amino acids: CASTRTGPFQDNEKLFF. The CDR3 bases are TGCGCCAGCACCCGGACAGGACCATTTCAAGACAATGAAAAACTGTTTTTT.

V usage is TRBV6-5 and J usage is TRBJ1-3; D not certain. Germline V lookup: CDR1 MNHEY, CDR2 SVGAGI. The CDR3 runs to 12 residues. Trimming removed 2 bases at V and 4 bases at J, with 3 bases between. The CDR3 nucleotides read TGTGCCAGCAGTTACGGGGGAAACACCATATATTTT. Protein: CASSYGGNTIYF.